This T cell receptor (beta chain) was documented in a study of T-cell reconstitution after alpha-beta-depleted transplantation in children. Preparation of the TCRbeta library involved a method that used unique molecular identifiers. MiXCR, applied by TCRdb to the PCR reads, yields one record per CDR3 protein. The sample yields around 480,000 distinct CDR3 sequences, approximately 30% seen once. CDR1 DFQATT and CDR2 SNEGSKA come from the germline V gene (reference sequence). The V end was cut by 3 bases, the J end by 0 bases, with 9 bases between. The CDR3 has 14 residues. The sequenced sample was PBMCs from the stem cell graft donor, obtained from the stem cell graft. V gene TRBV20-1 combines with J gene TRBJ1-5; D uncertain. The clonotype originates from a human donor who donated a stem cell graft to a child with aplastic anemia. CDR3 DNA sequence: TGCAGTGCTAGGCAGATCAATAGCAATCAGCCCCAGCATTTT. Amino acids: CSARQINSNQPQHF.